The 31 T cell receptor beta chains below come from one sample, sequenced in a study of OX40 agonist ivuxolimab in advanced cancers. Using immunoSEQ multiplex PCR, the repertoire was profiled, and TCRdb retains in-frame clones only, with some absent. The table lists tens of thousands of clones, 79% of them singletons. This specimen was CD4+ or CD8+ T cells sorted from blood, taken in a trial of the OX40 agonist ivuxolimab. The receptors stem from an adult with an advanced solid tumor such as melanoma, head and neck, liver or kidney cancer.

J is TRBJ1-2 and V is TRBV27; D not certain. V lost 0 bases to trimming and J lost 5 bases, with 13 bases between them. The CDR3 length is 15 residues. Germline V CDR1 and CDR2: MNHEY, SMNVEV (reference sequence). For the CDR3, the DNA is TGTGCCAGCAGTTTATCCGGGGATGTCGGGTATGGCTACACCTTC. As protein: CASSLSGDVGYGYTF.

V and J are TRBV29-1 and TRBJ2-1, with unresolved D. Germline assignment: CDR1 SQVTM and CDR2 ANQGSEA. V gave up 4 bases and J gave up 6 bases, with 10 bases separating them. The CDR3 spans 12 residues. CDR3 amino acids: CSVGWGPNEQFF. The CDR3 DNA reads TGCAGCGTTGGGTGGGGTCCCAATGAGCAGTTCTTC.

The chain recombines TRBV15 with TRBJ2-2, with unresolved D. This CDR3 has 14 residues. Germline V CDR1 and CDR2: LNHNV, YYDKDF (reference sequence). V shed 1 base and J shed 0 bases, with 3 bases lying between them. CDR3 amino acids: CATSRGANTGELFF. DNA of the CDR3: TGTGCCACCAGCAGAGGAGCGAACACCGGGGAGCTGTTTTTT.

The rearrangement links TRBV27 to TRBJ2-2, with D unclear. The CDR3 contains 15 residues. Trimming pared 2 bases from V and 0 bases from J, leaving 7 bases between. Germline V gene sequence: CDR1 MNHEY, CDR2 SMNVEV (reference sequence). CDR3 DNA sequence: TGTGCCAGCAGTTTAAAAGGGACGAACACCGGGGAGCTGTTTTTT. Its translation: CASSLKGTNTGELFF.

The gene calls are TRBV13 and TRBJ2-1, with TRBD1 matching 8 bases. The CDR3 has 16 residues. J was trimmed by 3 bases and V by 0 bases; bases with no gene match: 4. Germline loops: CDR1 PRHDT, CDR2 FYEKMQ (reference sequence). For the CDR3, the DNA is TGTGCCAGCAGCTTAGGCCGGGACAGGCTCTACAATGAGCAGTTCTTC. This sequence encodes CASSLGRDRLYNEQFF.

In its sample, this clone was seen a few times. The chain couples TRBV16 to TRBJ1-6; TRBD1 is a possible D gene (5 bases). V shed 4 bases and J shed 9 bases, with 16 bases lying between them. Looked up from germline, CDR1 is KGHSY and CDR2 is FQNENV. The CDR3 is 15 amino acids. The CDR3 DNA is TGTGCCAGCAGCCGCCCCGGGACCGAGGCTTCACCCCTCCACTTT. Translation gives CASSRPGTEASPLHF.

The chain has TRBV4-3 and TRBJ1-1; D is uncertain. With 3 bases removed from V and 8 bases from J, the gap between germline ends came to 7 bases. The CDR3 extends over 11 amino acids. Germline CDR1 reads LGHNA; CDR2 reads YSLEER. This CDR3 is CASSHQTEAFF. CDR3 sequence (DNA): TGCGCCAGCAGCCATCAGACAGAAGCTTTCTTT.

This clone was picked up a small number of times. The chain links TRBV12-5 to TRBJ2-2, with 8 bases aligning to TRBD1. After removal of 3 bases from V and 8 bases from J, the junction contained 8 bases not matched to a gene. The CDR3 length is 15 residues. Germline assignment: CDR1 LGHNT and CDR2 FRNRAP. In DNA, the CDR3 is TGTGCTAGTGGTTTCTCCAGGGGGCAATCAGGGGAGCTGTTTTTT. Amino acid sequence: CASGFSRGQSGELFF.

The chain carries TRBV7-9 and TRBJ2-5, with D possibly being TRBD1 (7 bases). The assigned J gene may be wrong: the sequence end matches TRBJ2-7 better. Germline CDR1 reads SEHNR; CDR2 reads FQNEAQ (reference sequence). The CDR3 loop spans 14 amino acids. CDR3 in amino acids: CASSSGGGSYEQYF. CDR3 bases: TGTGCCAGCAGCTCAGGGGGAGGTTCCTACGAGCAGTACTTC.

The chain is built from TRBV5-3 and TRBJ2-1; D unclear. TRBV5-3 is reported as an ORF; its role is uncertain. The CDR3 covers 16 residues. Trimming stripped 0 bases from V and 3 bases from J, with 13 bases between. In nucleotides, the CDR3 is TGTGCCAGAAGCTTGGTGGGCGGAAGAGTCTACAATGAGCAGTTCTTC. It codes for CARSLVGGRVYNEQFF.

This clone was recorded once. The CDR3 here is CASSHVSAGNTIYF. The CDR3 nucleotides read TGTGCCAGTAGTCACGTTTCGGCTGGAAACACCATATATTTT. The V and J genes are TRBV19 and TRBJ1-3; unclear D gene. The CDR3 extends over 14 amino acids. Trimming removed 5 bases at V and 2 bases at J, with 10 bases between. From germline, CDR1 is LNHDA and CDR2 SQIVND (reference sequence).

The CDR3 sequence is CASSLGGAGYEQYF. For the CDR3, the DNA is TGTGCCAGCAGCTTAGGAGGGGCAGGCTACGAGCAGTACTTC. The J gene is TRBJ2-7, the V gene TRBV7-3, with a weak D call TRBD2 (6 bases). Deletions cut 2 bases from V and 3 bases from J, with 11 bases between. Germline-derived CDR1 and CDR2 are SGHTA and FQGTGA. The CDR3 spans 14 residues.

The gene calls are TRBV19 and TRBJ1-1; 8 bases fit TRBD1. CDR3 length: 13 residues. Losses at the gene ends were 5 bases for V and 5 bases for J; bases not matched to a gene: 4. Germline lookup yields CDR1 LNHDA and CDR2 SQIVND (reference sequence). CDR3 nucleotides: TGTGCCAGTAGTCAGGGGGCGCGGACTGAAGCTTTCTTT. It specifies CASSQGARTEAFF.

The J gene is TRBJ2-7, the V gene TRBV28, with 9 bases that match TRBD2. The CDR3 is 16 residues long. The trim removed 3 bases at V and 0 bases at J, leaving 6 bases unmatched. Germline V gene data show CDR1 as MDHEN and CDR2 as SYDVKM. CDR3 region: CASSFHLAGSSYEQYF. CDR3 DNA: TGTGCCAGCAGTTTCCACCTAGCGGGATCCTCCTACGAGCAGTACTTC.

V and J are TRBV4-1 and TRBJ2-2, with 8 nucleotides matching TRBD1. After removal of 5 bases from V and 6 bases from J, the junction contained 5 bases not matched to a gene. This CDR3 has 14 residues. Germline V gives CDR1 MGHRA, CDR2 YSYEKL. CDR3 in amino acids: CASSITQGAGELFF. The CDR3 DNA follows: TGCGCCAGCAGCATAACACAGGGGGCCGGGGAGCTGTTTTTT.

The chain carries TRBV5-6 and TRBJ2-7; D is possibly TRBD1 (6 bases). V shed 2 bases and J shed 7 bases, with 13 bases lying between them. Per the germline V gene, CDR1 is SGHDT and CDR2 is YYEEEE. The CDR3 sequence is 13 residues long. CDR3 nucleotides: TGTGCCAGCAGCTTACGCAGGGGATCTGAGCAGTACTTC. Its translation: CASSLRRGSEQYF.

The chain is built from TRBV28 and TRBJ1-2; D is perhaps TRBD1 (5 bases). The CDR3 extends over 13 amino acids. V dropped 6 bases and J dropped 7 bases, with 15 bases sitting between them. From germline, CDR1 is MDHEN and CDR2 SYDVKM. The CDR3 DNA is TGTGCCAGCAGACCTCGGGGGGGAGGTGGCTACACCTTC. Protein product: CASRPRGGGGYTF.

The chain uses TRBV6-6 and TRBJ1-2; TRBD1 matches at 7 bases. The CDR3 has 15 residues. Losses at the gene ends were 0 bases for V and 8 bases for J; bases not matched to a gene: 9. The V gene's germline CDR1 is MNHNY and CDR2 SVGAGI (reference sequence). The chain's CDR3 is CASSYSEGATGGYTF. The CDR3 DNA reads TGTGCCAGCAGTTACTCAGAGGGGGCGACGGGAGGCTACACCTTC.

The sample holds a few counts of this clone. V usage is TRBV9 and J usage is TRBJ2-1, with 10 nucleotides matching TRBD2. The trim removed 3 bases at V and 2 bases at J, leaving 2 bases unmatched. Germline V gene lookup returns CDR1 SGDLS and CDR2 YYNGEE. The CDR3 is 15 amino acids. The CDR3 reads CASSAGLAAYNEQFF. The CDR3 DNA is TGTGCCAGCAGCGCCGGACTAGCGGCCTACAATGAGCAGTTCTTC.

The chain couples TRBV7-8 to TRBJ2-5; TRBD2 agrees at 8 bases. The last part of the DNA fits TRBJ2-7 better; the J call may be wrong. The CDR3 consists of 16 residues. CDR1 is SGHVS, CDR2 FQNEAQ, per germline. In DNA form, the CDR3 reads TGTGCCAGCAGCGTCTTCGGGAGGGCTGGGACCTACGAGCAGTACTTC. This gives the protein CASSVFGRAGTYEQYF.

This chain uses TRBV4-1 with TRBJ2-7; 7 positions agree with TRBD2. This CDR3 is built from 15 residues. In germline, CDR1 is MGHRA, CDR2 YSYEKL. V shed 4 bases and J 5 bases; nucleotides not matched to a gene: 11. DNA of the CDR3: TGCGCCAGCAGCCCCCAGCCTAATCTAGCGGACGAGCAGTACTTC. Translating gives CASSPQPNLADEQYF.

This chain connects TRBV14 to TRBJ2-7; TRBD1 is a possible D gene (6 bases). CDR3 length: 14 residues. CDR1 is SGHDN and CDR2 is FVKESK in the germline V gene. V was pared by 6 bases and J by 2 bases, with 14 bases between. This chain's CDR3 is CASSYQGLAYEQYF. In DNA, the CDR3 is TGTGCCAGCAGTTATCAGGGGCTGGCCTACGAGCAGTACTTC.

To note about this clone: This same CDR3 is encoded by further DNA sequences in the sample. This sequence joins TRBV19 and TRBJ2-7, with D perhaps matching TRBD1 or TRBD2 (6 bases each). The CDR3 runs to 17 residues. CDR1 and CDR2 (germline): LNHDA, SQIVND (reference sequence). V was pared by 5 bases and J by 5 bases, with 25 bases between. The CDR3 loop reads CASSPRGGSRGNHEQYF. CDR3 in DNA: TGTGCCAGTAGTCCCCGAGGAGGGTCTAGGGGGAACCACGAGCAGTACTTC.

The chain links TRBV30 to TRBJ2-7; 7 positions match TRBD2. V was clipped by 6 bases and J by 0 bases; unmatched bases: 11. Germline V CDR1 and CDR2: GTSNPN, SVGIG (reference sequence). The CDR3 contains 15 residues. Written as DNA, the CDR3 is TGTGCCTGTACGGTCTCAGCGGGGACCTCCTACGAGCAGTACTTC. Amino acid sequence: CACTVSAGTSYEQYF. Complete variable domain (other parts from reference TRBV30 and TRBJ2-7): SQTIHQWPATLVQPVGSPLSLECTVEGTSNPNLYWYRQAAGRGLQLLFYSVGIGQISSEVPQNLSASRPQDRQFILSSKKLLLSDSGFYLCACTVSAGTSYEQYFGPGTRLTVT.

V usage is TRBV18 and J usage is TRBJ2-3, with 7 bases fitting TRBD2. This CDR3 spans 15 amino acids. V lost 3 bases to trimming and J lost 5 bases; unmatched junction nucleotides: 8. Germline V gene sequence: CDR1 KGHSH, CDR2 LQKENI. DNA of the CDR3: TGTGCCAGCTCACCGCCTCGGGGGGAAGGAGATACGCAGTATTTT. Its translation: CASSPPRGEGDTQYF.

This chain uses TRBV29-1 with TRBJ1-1, with D hard to call. The ends were cut back, 7 bases at V and 0 bases at J, with 9 bases in the middle. The V gene's germline CDR1 is SQVTM and CDR2 ANQGSEA. This CDR3 region has 12 residues. CDR3 nucleotide sequence: TGCAGCGGAGAGGGAATGAACACTGAAGCTTTCTTT. Translation: CSGEGMNTEAFF.

The gene calls are TRBV27 and TRBJ2-1; 7 positions agree with TRBD2. With 8 bases clipped from V and 4 bases from J, the junction kept 17 bases outside the gene matches. CDR3 length equals 17 residues. Germline V CDR1 and CDR2: MNHEY, SMNVEV (reference sequence). The CDR3 sequence is CASALEPGTGGYNEQFF. The DNA for the CDR3 is TGTGCCAGCGCCCTCGAACCCGGGACGGGGGGATACAATGAGCAGTTCTTC.

The table lists this clone with a count of one. The chain links TRBV2 to TRBJ2-7, with unresolved D. CDR1 SNHLY and CDR2 FYNNEI come from the germline V gene. Trimming stripped 7 bases from V and 0 bases from J, with 10 bases between. The CDR3 spans 13 residues. In nucleotides, the CDR3 is TGTGCCAGCACAGGCGGTTTCTCCTACGAGCAGTACTTC. This codes for CASTGGFSYEQYF.

This chain uses TRBV28 with TRBJ2-5, with TRBD1 as a possible D gene (6 bases). Germline lookup yields CDR1 MDHEN and CDR2 SYDVKM. V shed 7 bases and J shed 5 bases, with 20 bases lying between them. This CDR3 is built from 15 residues. The DNA for the CDR3 is TGTGCCAGCACCCGAGGGGGAGCAGGGGAGGAGACCCAGTACTTC. It specifies CASTRGGAGEETQYF.

This clone was counted once. The genes are TRBV19 and TRBJ1-4; 7 bases line up with TRBD1. V lost 5 bases and J lost 4; bases outside the gene matches: 4. The CDR3 contains 14 residues. Per germline, CDR1 LNHDA and CDR2 SQIVND (reference sequence). DNA for the CDR3: TGTGCCAGTAGTGACGACAGGGTTAATGAAAAACTGTTTTTT. As protein: CASSDDRVNEKLFF. Filled out from reference TRBV19 and TRBJ1-4, the complete variable domain reads DGGITQSPKYLFRKEGQNVTLSCEQNLNHDAMYWYRQDPGQGLRLIYYSQIVNDFQKGDIAEGYSVSREKKESFPLTVTSAQKNPTAFYLCASSDDRVNEKLFFGSGTQLSVL.

The chain joins TRBV29-1 to TRBJ1-1; D is uncertain. The CDR3 runs 10 residues. The V end was cut by 4 bases, the J end by 9 bases, with 9 bases between. From germline, CDR1 is SQVTM and CDR2 ANQGSEA. The CDR3 bases are TGCAGCGTTGCCTGGGGAAAAGCTTTCTTT. This encodes CSVAWGKAFF.